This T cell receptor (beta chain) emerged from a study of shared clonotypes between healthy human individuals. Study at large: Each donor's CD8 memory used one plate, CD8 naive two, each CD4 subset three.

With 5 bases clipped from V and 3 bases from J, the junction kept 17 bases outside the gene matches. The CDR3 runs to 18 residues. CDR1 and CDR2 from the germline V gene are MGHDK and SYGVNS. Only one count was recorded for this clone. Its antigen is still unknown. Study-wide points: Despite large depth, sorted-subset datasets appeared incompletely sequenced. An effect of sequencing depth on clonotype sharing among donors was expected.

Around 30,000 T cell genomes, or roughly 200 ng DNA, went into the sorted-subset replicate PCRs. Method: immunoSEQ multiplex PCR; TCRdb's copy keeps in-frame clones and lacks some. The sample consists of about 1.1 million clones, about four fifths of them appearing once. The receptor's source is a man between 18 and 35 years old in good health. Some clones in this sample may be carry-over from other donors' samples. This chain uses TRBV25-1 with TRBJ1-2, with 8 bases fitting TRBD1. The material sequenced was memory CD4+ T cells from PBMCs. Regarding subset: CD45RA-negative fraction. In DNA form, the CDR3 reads TGTGCCAGCAGTCCGAATCAGGGGGCGAAAGTTGATGACTATGGCTACACCTTC. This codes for CASSPNQGAKVDDYGYTF.